This T cell receptor (beta chain) was found in a study of T cell responses to AZD1222 COVID-19 vaccine. At the level of the study: The analysis combined second doses at about 4 or about 12 weeks. Study-level findings and limits: Of the AZD1222 recipients, only 6 or 7 were seropositive at baseline.

With respect to this clone: What it recognizes is unknown.

Some clones are missing from TCRdb's copy, which holds only in-frame ones; the method was immunoSEQ multiplex PCR. The sample has over 95,000 clones, approximately 87% seen once. This CDR3 spans 18 amino acids. V lost 2 bases to trimming and J lost 1 base; unmatched junction nucleotides: 7. CDR1 and CDR2 from the germline V gene are LNHNV and YYDKDF (reference sequence). The chain links TRBV15 to TRBJ2-6, with 8 bases fitting TRBD1. The origin of this receptor is an adult in good health. The sample in question was peripheral blood, obtained on day 0 of AZD1222 vaccination. CDR3 in DNA: TGTGCCACCAGCAGAATCGGACAGGGTTTTTCTGGGGCCAACGTCCTGACTTTC. Translating it yields CATSRIGQGFSGANVLTF.